These 12 T cell receptor beta chains came from one sample sequenced in a study of breast tumors, draining lymph nodes, adjacent tissues. One entry per CDR3 protein results from TCRdb running MiXCR on the multiplex PCR reads. Of some 97,000 distinct CDR3 sequences listed, 21% are singletons. Breast cancer patients provided tissue from their axillary draining lymph nodes. What was sequenced was axillary lymph node tissue. The receptors here all came from a female donor with breast cancer. Some clones in this sample may be carry-over from other donors' samples.

At least ten counts were recorded for this clonotype. The J gene is TRBJ2-1, the V gene TRBV24-1; TRBD1 is a possible D gene (6 bases). The CDR3 extends over 15 amino acids. Per the germline V gene, CDR1 is KGHDR and CDR2 is SFDVKD. Trimming left V 4 bases short and J 5 bases short, with 14 bases between. CDR3 DNA: TGTGCCACCAGTGACCCGGGGCAGGGGAACAATGAGCAGTTCTTC. Translation gives CATSDPGQGNNEQFF.

This clonotype was detected many times. The CDR3 reads CASSSSSGGTYEQYF. CDR3 in DNA: TGCGCCAGCAGCTCATCTAGCGGGGGTACCTACGAGCAGTACTTC. The chain has TRBV5-1 and TRBJ2-7, with 10 bases matching TRBD2. Germline V gene lookup returns CDR1 SGHRS and CDR2 YFSETQ. The trim removed 3 bases at V and 2 bases at J, leaving 5 bases unmatched. The CDR3 loop spans 15 amino acids.

The chain employs TRBV5-1 and TRBJ1-1; D is unclear. The germline V and J ends were trimmed by 1 base and 1 base, with 8 bases remaining between them. The CDR3 totals 14 residues. Germline V lookup: CDR1 SGHRS, CDR2 YFSETQ. The CDR3 loop reads CASSLLDGNTEAFF. CDR3 coding DNA: TGCGCCAGCAGCTTGCTTGACGGGAACACTGAAGCTTTCTTT. Based on the CDR3 plus reference TRBV5-1 and TRBJ1-1, the full variable domain is KAGVTQTPRYLIKTRGQQVTLSCSPISGHRSVSWYQQTPGQGLQFLFEYFSETQRNKGNFPGRFSGRQFSNSRSEMNVSTLELGDSALYLCASSLLDGNTEAFFGQGTRLTVV.

This clonotype was seen many times. The chain has TRBV24-1 and TRBJ2-7; D is ambiguous. Germline V gives CDR1 KGHDR, CDR2 SFDVKD. V was clipped by 4 bases and J by 1 base, with 7 bases between them. This CDR3 is 13 amino acids long. The CDR3 DNA sequence: TGTGCCACCAGTGAGGCAGGTTCCTACGAGCAGTACTTC. Encoded protein: CATSEAGSYEQYF.

This clonotype has a count of ten or more. V gene TRBV20-1 combines with J gene TRBJ1-5; TRBD1 might be the D (5 bases). CDR3 length equals 13 residues. Trimming removed 4 bases at V and 2 bases at J, with 9 bases between. CDR1 and CDR2 from the germline V gene are DFQATT and SNEGSKA (reference sequence). DNA of the CDR3: TGCAGTGCTATTATGGGGCGCAATCAGCCCCAGCATTTT. Amino acid sequence: CSAIMGRNQPQHF.

Many counts were recorded for this clonotype. This sequence joins TRBV7-2 and TRBJ2-1; D might be TRBD1 or TRBD2, each matching 5 bases. The V end was cut by 4 bases, the J end by 8 bases, with 18 bases between. CDR3 length equals 15 residues. Germline CDR1 SGHTA, CDR2 FQGNSA. The CDR3 protein is CASSYVPGTYDEQFF. In DNA form, the CDR3 reads TGTGCCAGCAGCTACGTGCCCGGGACGTACGATGAGCAGTTCTTC.

This clonotype came up many times. The V gene is TRBV19, the J gene TRBJ1-2; unclear D gene. The CDR3 runs to 13 residues. V lost 6 bases and J lost 8, with 16 bases in between. CDR1 and CDR2 (germline): LNHDA, SQIVND (reference sequence). The CDR3 loop is CASSSEGRGGYTF. CDR3 DNA: TGTGCCAGTAGCTCGGAAGGAAGAGGCGGCTACACCTTC.

Comments on this clonotype: Relative to the germline gene, one junction end is altered; a read error may explain this. The chain carries TRBV5-6 and TRBJ1-4, with D possibly being TRBD1 (5 bases). CDR1 SGHDT and CDR2 YYEEEE come from the germline V gene. CDR3 size: 13 residues. CDR3 region: CASSTGTSEELFF. The CDR3 DNA is TGTGCCAGCAGCACCGGGACTTCTGAAGAACTGTTTTTT.

This clonotype has ten or more counts. The chain couples TRBV5-1 to TRBJ1-2, with a possible D match to TRBD1 (5 bases). Germline lookup yields CDR1 SGHRS and CDR2 YFSETQ. Trimming pared 0 bases from V and 3 bases from J, leaving 6 bases between. There are 13 residues in the CDR3. The DNA of the CDR3 is TGCGCCAGCAGCTTGGAGGGGTACTATGGCTACACCTTC. This sequence encodes CASSLEGYYGYTF.

Concerning this clonotype: A much larger clonotype is one base distant, so this may be a read error. The chain has TRBV6-1 and TRBJ1-2; TRBD1 is a possible D gene (6 bases). The CDR3 runs to 13 residues. Germline loops: CDR1 MNHNS, CDR2 SASEGT. The CDR3 here is CASCEEGVYGYTF. In DNA form, the CDR3 reads TGTGCCAGCTGTGAAGAGGGGGTCTATGGCTACACCTTC.

This clonotype was detected many times. This chain uses TRBV10-3 with TRBJ2-1; D call uncertain. The V and J ends lost 0 bases and 9 bases respectively, with 9 bases between them. Germline V lookup: CDR1 ENHRY, CDR2 SYGVKD. This CDR3 has 13 amino acids. As DNA, the CDR3 is TGTGCCATCAGTGAGTCCGGCAAAAGTGAGCAGTTCTTC. Residues: CAISESGKSEQFF.

This clonotype was detected many times. This sequence joins TRBV5-1 and TRBJ2-3; weak D call: TRBD1 (7 bases). The CDR3 has 14 residues. V gave up 5 bases and J gave up 1 base, with 11 bases separating them. Germline V gene sequence: CDR1 SGHRS, CDR2 YFSETQ. In nucleotides, the CDR3 is TGCGCCAGCAGAGGGGGCGGGGGCACAGATACGCAGTATTTT. Amino acid sequence: CASRGGGGTDTQYF. Full variable domain (missing parts from reference TRBV5-1 and TRBJ2-3): KAGVTQTPRYLIKTRGQQVTLSCSPISGHRSVSWYQQTPGQGLQFLFEYFSETQRNKGNFPGRFSGRQFSNSRSEMNVSTLELGDSALYLCASRGGGGTDTQYFGPGTRLTVL.